These T cell receptor beta chains were read from a single sample in a study of blood T cell repertoires in COVID-19. Only in-frame clones appear in the TCRdb table, and some are missing; sequencing was by immunoSEQ multiplex PCR. In the table there are approximately 280,000 clones, about 86% of which are singletons. Input material: peripheral blood. These receptors were obtained from a woman aged 30 to 39 who had recovered from COVID-19. Both conserved end residues are part of each CDR3. Fields, in order: D gene, V gene, CDR3 length, clone size, CDR3 protein. A D gene is named only where the DNA matches it firmly. Size values are once, few and many counts, or a class for expanded clones, and some rows have none.

d_gene: -; v_gene: TRBV19; len: 16; abundance: -; CDR3aa: CASSAVFGLSQETQYF
d_gene: -; v_gene: TRBV7-2; len: 13; abundance: -; CDR3aa: CASRSGPNTEAFF
d_gene: -; v_gene: TRBV5-1; len: 15; abundance: -; CDR3aa: CASSLAGTTNEKLFF
d_gene: TRBD2; v_gene: TRBV19; len: 18; abundance: few; CDR3aa: CASRPTPTSGSYTDTQYF
d_gene: -; v_gene: TRBV5-1; len: 17; abundance: -; CDR3aa: CASSLENAGVGYTEAFF
d_gene: TRBD1; v_gene: TRBV2; len: 14; abundance: -; CDR3aa: CASNIGQGLNTIYF
d_gene: -; v_gene: TRBV5-4; len: 14; abundance: -; CDR3aa: CASSATLGDYGYTF
d_gene: TRBD1; v_gene: TRBV4-2; len: 16; abundance: -; CDR3aa: CASSHPDRGGTDTQYF
d_gene: TRBD1; v_gene: TRBV19; len: 13; abundance: -; CDR3aa: CASTLGQGYEQYF
d_gene: -; v_gene: TRBV19; len: 12; abundance: -; CDR3aa: CASNTANTEAFF
d_gene: -; v_gene: TRBV3-1/TRBV3-2; len: 15; abundance: -; CDR3aa: CASSQGFFGGTEAFF
d_gene: -; v_gene: TRBV18; len: 15; abundance: -; CDR3aa: CASSPGRYSNQPQHF
d_gene: -; v_gene: TRBV6-5; len: 15; abundance: -; CDR3aa: CASSYSRTDTDTQYF
d_gene: -; v_gene: TRBV5-1; len: 13; abundance: -; CDR3aa: CASESGSRETQYF
d_gene: TRBD2; v_gene: TRBV28; len: 16; abundance: -; CDR3aa: CASSLSGGGLRETQYF
d_gene: TRBD1; v_gene: TRBV7-2; len: 15; abundance: -; CDR3aa: CASSRDRGPSGELFF
d_gene: -; v_gene: TRBV6-5; len: 12; abundance: -; CDR3aa: CASGGPDYEQYF
d_gene: TRBD2; v_gene: TRBV14; len: 16; abundance: -; CDR3aa: CASSQERSGGLDTQYF
d_gene: -; v_gene: TRBV29-1; len: 14; abundance: -; CDR3aa: CSVGGLHSGNTIYF
d_gene: -; v_gene: TRBV5-1; len: 13; abundance: -; CDR3aa: CASKALQAGELFF
d_gene: TRBD1; v_gene: TRBV4-1; len: 17; abundance: -; CDR3aa: CASSQPKDRGRNSPLHF
d_gene: TRBD1; v_gene: TRBV10-1; len: 12; abundance: -; CDR3aa: CATYRGTYEQYF
d_gene: TRBD1; v_gene: TRBV5-1; len: 12; abundance: -; CDR3aa: CATGTGSDEQFF
d_gene: -; v_gene: TRBV4-1; len: 14; abundance: -; CDR3aa: CASNYRELDEKLFF
d_gene: TRBD1; v_gene: TRBV7-2; len: 16; abundance: -; CDR3aa: CASLWGPDRGYNEQFF
d_gene: TRBD1; v_gene: TRBV27; len: 15; abundance: -; CDR3aa: CASSPRGQVDYEQYF
d_gene: TRBD1; v_gene: TRBV19; len: 14; abundance: few; CDR3aa: CASSGTGGNQPQHF
d_gene: -; v_gene: TRBV11-3; len: 16; abundance: -; CDR3aa: CASSPGHGSSGNTIYF
d_gene: -; v_gene: TRBV6-5; len: 14; abundance: few; CDR3aa: CASSMTVLTGELFF
d_gene: -; v_gene: TRBV19; len: 17; abundance: -; CDR3aa: CASSMQTASSYNSPLHF
d_gene: -; v_gene: TRBV30; len: 13; abundance: -; CDR3aa: CAWSVQQSYEQYF
d_gene: -; v_gene: TRBV5-6; len: 14; abundance: -; CDR3aa: CASSLFQGTGELFF
d_gene: -; v_gene: TRBV5-1; len: 15; abundance: -; CDR3aa: CASSPAGGQTYEQYF
d_gene: -; v_gene: TRBV7-9; len: 14; abundance: few; CDR3aa: CASSLGDYLPEAFF
d_gene: -; v_gene: TRBV4-1; len: 14; abundance: -; CDR3aa: CASSLLPLDNEQFF